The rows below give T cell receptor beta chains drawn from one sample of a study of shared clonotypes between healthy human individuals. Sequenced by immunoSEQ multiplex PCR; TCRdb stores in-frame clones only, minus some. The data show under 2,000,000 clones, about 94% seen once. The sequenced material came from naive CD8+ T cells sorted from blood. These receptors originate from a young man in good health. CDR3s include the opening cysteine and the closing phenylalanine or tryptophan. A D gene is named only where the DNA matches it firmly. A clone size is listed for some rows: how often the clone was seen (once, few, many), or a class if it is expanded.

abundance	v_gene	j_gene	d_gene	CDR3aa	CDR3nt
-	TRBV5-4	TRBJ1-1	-	CASSFSGGGTEAFF	TGTGCCAGCAGCTTCTCGGGGGGTGGCACTGAAGCTTTCTTT
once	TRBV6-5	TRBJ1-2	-	CASSYESDFYGYTF	TGTGCCAGCAGTTACGAATCGGATTTCTATGGCTACACCTTC
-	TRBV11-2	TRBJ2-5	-	CASSLEVQETQYF	TGTGCCAGCAGCTTAGAAGTCCAAGAGACCCAGTACTTC
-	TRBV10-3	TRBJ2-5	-	CAISEGAMGETQYF	TGTGCCATCAGCGAAGGGGCCATGGGAGAGACCCAGTACTTC
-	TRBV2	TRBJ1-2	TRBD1	CASKDRDTNYGYTF	TGTGCCAGCAAGGACAGGGACACCAACTATGGCTACACCTTC
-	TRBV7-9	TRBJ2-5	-	CASSIMGLPRPQYF	TGTGCCAGCAGCATAATGGGACTCCCCCGGCCCCAGTACTTC
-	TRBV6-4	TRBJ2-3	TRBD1	CASSDRTGEDTQYF	TGTGCCAGCAGTGACCGGACAGGGGAAGATACGCAGTATTTT
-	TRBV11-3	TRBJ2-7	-	CASSGWGEPTYEQYF	TGTGCCAGCAGCGGGTGGGGGGAACCCACCTACGAGCAGTACTTC
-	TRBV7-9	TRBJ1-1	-	CASSRTDEAFF	TGTGCCAGCAGCCGGACAGATGAAGCTTTCTTT
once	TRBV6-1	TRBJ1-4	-	CASSEDYLIATNEKLFF	TGTGCCAGCAGTGAAGACTACCTCATTGCAACTAATGAAAAACTGTTTTTT
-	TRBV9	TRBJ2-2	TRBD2	CASSVVTSGSDNIGELFF	TGTGCCAGCAGCGTAGTAACTAGCGGGAGCGATAATATCGGGGAGCTGTTTTTT
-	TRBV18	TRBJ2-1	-	CASSPVEYNEQFF	TGTGCCAGCTCACCGGTAGAATACAATGAGCAGTTCTTC
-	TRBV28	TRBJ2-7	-	CAINDLSSYEQYF	TGTGCCATCAATGATCTGAGCTCCTACGAGCAGTACTTC
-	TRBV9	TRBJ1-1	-	CASSVGGTRETFF	TGTGCCAGCAGCGTAGGTGGGACGCGGGAGACTTTCTTT
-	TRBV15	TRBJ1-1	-	CATSKGKGVNTEAFF	TGTGCCACCAGCAAAGGGAAAGGGGTTAACACTGAAGCTTTCTTT
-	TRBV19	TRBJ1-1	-	CASTLGMNTEAFF	TGTGCCAGTACTCTGGGCATGAACACTGAAGCTTTCTTT